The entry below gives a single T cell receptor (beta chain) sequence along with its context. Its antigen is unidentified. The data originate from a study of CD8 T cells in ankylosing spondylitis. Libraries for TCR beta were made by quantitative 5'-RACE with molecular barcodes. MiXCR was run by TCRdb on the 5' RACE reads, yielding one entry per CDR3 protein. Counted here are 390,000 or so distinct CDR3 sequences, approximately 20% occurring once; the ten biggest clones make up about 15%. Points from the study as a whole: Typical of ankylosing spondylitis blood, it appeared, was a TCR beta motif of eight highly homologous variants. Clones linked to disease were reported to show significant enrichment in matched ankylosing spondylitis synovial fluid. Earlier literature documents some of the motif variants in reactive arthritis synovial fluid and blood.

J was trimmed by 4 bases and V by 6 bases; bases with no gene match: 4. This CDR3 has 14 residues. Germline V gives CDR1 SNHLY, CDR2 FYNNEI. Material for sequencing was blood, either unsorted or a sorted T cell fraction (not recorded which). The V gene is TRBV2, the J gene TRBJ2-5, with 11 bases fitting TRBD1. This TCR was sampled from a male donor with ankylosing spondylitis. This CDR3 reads CASRRTGGPETQYF. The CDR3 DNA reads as TGTGCCAGCAGGAGGACAGGGGGCCCAGAGACCCAGTACTTC.